What follows are 18 T cell receptor beta chains derived from one specimen sequenced in a study of cytomegalovirus exposure and HLA in healthy donors. Produced via immunoSEQ multiplex PCR; TCRdb's table is partial and in-frame only. Of approximately 82,000 clones in the sample, over 85% were seen once. The sample was PBMCs. These receptors originate from a woman between 18 and 29 years old in good health and CMV-seronegative.

This rearrangement joins TRBV7-9 to TRBJ2-7; D gene unclear. This CDR3 is 14 amino acids long. CDR1 is SEHNR and CDR2 is FQNEAQ in the germline V gene (reference sequence). The V gene lost 1 base and the J gene lost 3 bases, with 10 bases spanning the gap. As DNA, the CDR3 is TGTGCCAGCAGCTTAGAGCGTGGCAACTACGAGCAGTACTTC. Its translation: CASSLERGNYEQYF.

This chain joins TRBV5-1 and TRBJ2-6; 11 bases fit TRBD2. This CDR3 region has 16 residues. Germline CDR1 reads SGHRS; CDR2 reads YFSETQ. The V segment lost 7 bases and the J segment 1 base; nucleotides outside the gene matches: 4. The CDR3 region has the DNA TGCGCCAGCCTAGCGGGGGGAATTTCTGGGGCCAACGTCCTGACTTTC. It encodes CASLAGGISGANVLTF. Full variable domain (rest looked up from reference TRBV5-1 and TRBJ2-6): KAGVTQTPRYLIKTRGQQVTLSCSPISGHRSVSWYQQTPGQGLQFLFEYFSETQRNKGNFPGRFSGRQFSNSRSEMNVSTLELGDSALYLCASLAGGISGANVLTFGAGSRLTVL.

This sequence joins TRBV11-2 and TRBJ2-7; 7 nucleotides align to TRBD1. With V trimmed by 5 bases and J by 9 bases, 19 bases remained unmatched. CDR3 length: 16 residues. Looked up from germline, CDR1 is SGHAT and CDR2 is FQNNGV. The chain's CDR3 is CASSPMNSGTATRQYF. The CDR3 nucleotides are TGTGCCAGCAGCCCAATGAATTCCGGGACAGCTACGAGGCAGTACTTC.

This clone was counted a single time. This chain links TRBV13 with TRBJ2-7, with D possibly being TRBD1 (6 bases). CDR1 is PRHDT and CDR2 is FYEKMQ in the germline V gene (reference sequence). V lost 0 bases and J 0 bases, leaving 9 bases between the germline ends. This CDR3 contains 15 residues. The CDR3 nucleotides read TGTGCCAGCAGCTTAGGGGGACACTCCTCCTACGAGCAGTACTTC. It specifies CASSLGGHSSYEQYF.

This clone was observed a handful of times. V usage is TRBV6-5 and J usage is TRBJ1-5; no definite D call. There are 15 residues in the CDR3. Germline V lookup: CDR1 MNHEY, CDR2 SVGAGI. Trimming removed 4 bases from V and 7 bases from J, with 17 bases in between. The CDR3 is CASSLQQEPPQPQHF. The DNA of the CDR3 is TGTGCCAGCAGTTTGCAGCAGGAACCCCCACAGCCCCAGCATTTT.

The CDR3 nucleotides are TGTGCCAGCAGCTTAGGGTTAGGAGGAGTATCGGAGACCCAGTACTTC. As protein: CASSLGLGGVSETQYF. This sequence joins TRBV7-7 and TRBJ2-5, with D tentatively TRBD2 (5 bases). Per germline, CDR1 SSHAT and CDR2 FNYEAQ (reference sequence). Trimming stripped 1 base from V and 5 bases from J, with 17 bases between. The CDR3 is 16 amino acids.

The V call is TRBV4-1, the J call TRBJ2-7, with D tentatively TRBD2 (6 bases). The V gene's germline CDR1 is MGHRA and CDR2 YSYEKL. V shed 1 base and J shed 1 base, with 11 bases lying between them. The CDR3 extends over 15 amino acids. The CDR3 is CASSQGRGGSYEQYF. In nucleotides, the CDR3 is TGCGCCAGCAGCCAAGGGAGGGGTGGGTCCTACGAGCAGTACTTC.

The chain is built from TRBV19 and TRBJ2-7, with 11 bases matching TRBD2. The trim removed 7 bases at V and 5 bases at J, leaving 4 bases unmatched. The CDR3 is made up of 13 amino acids. Germline V gene lookup returns CDR1 LNHDA and CDR2 SQIVND (reference sequence). The CDR3, as DNA: TGTGCCAGTACTAGCGGGAGGAACAACGAGCAGTACTTC. This translates into CASTSGRNNEQYF.

The chain combines TRBV5-1 with TRBJ2-5; 7 bases line up with TRBD2. Germline-derived CDR1 and CDR2 are SGHRS and YFSETQ. The CDR3 is made up of 12 amino acids. The junction had 4 bases not matched to a gene; V was cut back by 4 bases and J by 7 bases. The DNA for the CDR3 is TGCGCCAGCAGCGGGGGGGTGTTGACCCAGTACTTC. Translation gives CASSGGVLTQYF.

This clone was counted only a few times. V gene TRBV19 combines with J gene TRBJ1-4; tentatively, D is TRBD1 (5 bases). CDR1 is LNHDA, CDR2 SQIVND, per germline (reference sequence). The V and J ends lost 3 bases and 8 bases respectively, with 16 bases between them. The CDR3 spans 15 residues. CDR3 nucleotide sequence: TGTGCCAGTAGTATGGGCTCCGGGGGTAGGGAAAAACTGTTTTTT. This encodes CASSMGSGGREKLFF.

The chain joins TRBV7-6 to TRBJ2-1; 11 bases agree with TRBD1. Germline assignment: CDR1 SGHVS and CDR2 FNYEAQ. J gave up 6 bases and V 5 bases, and 6 bases lay outside the gene matches. The CDR3 totals 15 residues. The CDR3: CASSPGQGAGNEQFF. The DNA for the CDR3 is TGTGCCAGCAGCCCTGGACAGGGGGCTGGCAATGAGCAGTTCTTC.

This clone was counted once. The gene calls are TRBV7-2 and TRBJ1-2; D not resolved. This CDR3 region has 13 residues. CDR1 is SGHTA and CDR2 is FQGNSA in the germline V gene. V gave up 5 bases and J gave up 6 bases, with 13 bases separating them. DNA of the CDR3: TGTGCCAGCAGCCCCCAGATCGGAGATGGCTACACCTTC. This translates into CASSPQIGDGYTF.

This chain links TRBV6-5 with TRBJ2-7; D may be TRBD1 (5 bases). The CDR3 length is 14 residues. V was clipped by 6 bases and J by 9 bases, with 21 bases between them. CDR1 is MNHEY and CDR2 is SVGAGI in the germline V gene. The CDR3 reads CASRAGQGPLVQYF. CDR3 DNA: TGTGCCAGCAGGGCCGGGCAGGGCCCCCTGGTGCAGTACTTC.

The V and J genes are TRBV9 and TRBJ2-1; 10 nucleotides line up with TRBD1. The germline gives CDR1 SGDLS, CDR2 YYNGEE. Trimming at V came to 7 bases and at J to 7 bases, leaving 5 bases not matched to a gene. This CDR3 region has 13 residues. The DNA of the CDR3 is TGTGCCAGCGGGGGACAGGGGTTGAATGAGCAGTTCTTC. It specifies CASGGQGLNEQFF.

The DNA of the CDR3 is TGTGCCATCAGTGAGAGCAGGGGCACAGATACGCAGTATTTT. As protein: CAISESRGTDTQYF. This chain links TRBV10-3 with TRBJ2-3, with D possibly matching TRBD1 (5 bases). V was pared by 2 bases and J by 1 base, with 7 bases between. Looked up from germline, CDR1 is ENHRY and CDR2 is SYGVKD. The CDR3 covers 14 residues.

This clone was counted between two and nine times. The chain employs TRBV5-4 and TRBJ2-7, with TRBD2 as a possible D gene (5 bases). The CDR3 runs to 13 residues. CDR1 and CDR2 (germline): SGHNT, YYREEE (reference sequence). Trimming cost V 2 bases and J 6 bases, with 12 bases left between them. The CDR3 bases are TGTGCCAGCAGCTTAGCGGAAGGGCGCGAGCAGTACTTC. This gives the protein CASSLAEGREQYF.

The chain combines TRBV7-2 with TRBJ2-5; TRBD2 might be the D (5 bases). Trimming removed 2 bases from V and 1 base from J, with 8 bases in between. CDR1 SGHTA and CDR2 FQGNSA come from the germline V gene. This CDR3 is 14 amino acids long. The CDR3 DNA sequence: TGTGCCAGCAGCTTAAACGGGGTCCAAGAGACCCAGTACTTC. Amino acid sequence: CASSLNGVQETQYF.

The rearrangement uses TRBV19 and TRBJ2-3, with 7 bases lining up with TRBD1. Per the germline V gene, CDR1 is LNHDA and CDR2 is SQIVND (reference sequence). The CDR3 contains 15 residues. After removal of 4 bases from V and 2 bases from J, the junction contained 6 bases not matched to a gene. The CDR3 nucleotides are TGTGCCAGTAGTACCCGGGACAGCCCCACAGATACGCAGTATTTT. Residues: CASSTRDSPTDTQYF.